This T cell receptor (beta chain) derives from a study of identical twins. General study findings and limits: Modelling underestimated the level of out-of-frame TCR alpha sharing observed in monozygotic twins. Out-of-frame beta sequences exhibited a weaker degree of excess twin sharing.

The CDR3 covers 12 residues. V dropped 5 bases and J dropped 1 base, with 5 bases sitting between them. A universal primer site was created by template switching, with the cDNA bearing unique molecular identifiers. One entry per CDR3 protein results from TCRdb running MiXCR on the 5' RACE reads. The top ten hold about 1.5% of the sample, which has 550,000 to 800,000 distinct CDR3 sequences, just over 7% seen once. This clonotype was picked up many times. The antigen is not known. These sequences were also reported in another study, on yellow fever vaccine responses in identical twins. That paper states: Reportedly, the response of twins' T cells to the vaccine seemed partly convergent, partly personalized.

The material sequenced was PBMCs. The source is a woman under 30 in good health. The J gene is TRBJ1-1, the V gene TRBV12-3 or TRBV12-4; weak D call: TRBD1 (5 bases). In DNA form, the CDR3 reads TGTGCCAGCAGTGACAGGAACACTGAAGCTTTCTTT. Protein sequence: CASSDRNTEAFF.